The entry below describes one T cell receptor beta chain. The antigen remains undetermined. The data are from a study of OX40 agonist ivuxolimab in advanced cancers. The overall study: Patient treatment consisted of intravenous ivuxolimab administration every 2 weeks at 0.01 to 10 mg/kg. Three patients, one with hepatocellular carcinoma and two with cutaneous melanoma, achieved partial responses.

Repertoires were generated with immunoSEQ multiplex PCR, while TCRdb's copy carries only in-frame clones and drops some. The sample includes about 65,000 clones, roughly 91% seen only once; the top ten take 0.35% to 0.45%. Trimming cost V 4 bases and J 5 bases; bases outside gene matches: 11. The CDR3 is 18 amino acids. Germline V gene data show CDR1 as LGHNA and CDR2 as YNFKEQ. Whole-study results and caveats: Clonal expansion by week 6 occurred in CD4+ and CD8+ blood T cells (at 0.1 to 3.0 mg/kg).

Cycle 7 day 1, cycle 4 day 1, and baseline were the timepoints at which blood was sampled. The V gene is TRBV4-2, the J gene TRBJ2-7, with 16 bases identical to TRBD2. Here the sequenced sample was CD4+ or CD8+ T cells sorted from blood, taken in a trial of the OX40 agonist ivuxolimab. The clonotype was recovered from an adult with an advanced solid tumor such as melanoma, head and neck, liver or kidney cancer. For the CDR3, the DNA is TGTGCCAGCAGCCCGTTCACCGGGACTAGCGGGGGGGCCCACGAGCAGTACTTC. It is translated as CASSPFTGTSGGAHEQYF.